Following are 22 T cell receptor beta chains from one sample sequenced in a study of blood T cells in healthy people across ages. PCR was performed a second time for about 6 to 12 cycles using a sample-barcoded 5' primer and a J-beta primer mix. TCRdb reprocessed the 5' RACE reads with MiXCR, giving one entry per CDR3 protein. The data show about 780,000 distinct CDR3 sequences, with 46% seen just once and 15% to 20% held by the top ten. Material for sequencing was blood. Every receptor here comes from an elderly man in good health.

The rearrangement links TRBV6-2 or TRBV6-3 to TRBJ2-5; 14 positions match TRBD2. The CDR3 contains 17 residues. The V gene's germline CDR1 is MNHEY and CDR2 SVGEGT. V trimming: 5 bases; J trimming: 1 base; junction bases outside the gene matches: 6. The CDR3 DNA is TGTGCCAGCAGTGCCGGACTAGCGGGAGGAACCCAAGAGACCCAGTACTTC. Translated, it gives CASSAGLAGGTQETQYF.

The chain uses TRBV7-2 and TRBJ2-2; a weak D match, TRBD2 (6 bases). V was cut by 0 bases and J by 2 bases, with 16 bases left in between. Germline CDR1 reads SGHTA; CDR2 reads FQGNSA. The CDR3 runs 18 residues. The CDR3 DNA reads TGTGCCAGCAGCTTAGCCCGGATTGGAGCGGGTAACACCGGGGAGCTGTTTTTT. This encodes CASSLARIGAGNTGELFF.

The J gene is TRBJ2-1, the V gene TRBV12-3 or TRBV12-4; 12 nucleotides line up with TRBD1. The CDR3 is 16 amino acids. The junction had 13 bases not matched to a gene; V was cut back by 6 bases and J by 10 bases. CDR3 nucleotides: TGTGCCAGCAGGCCTCCGGGACAGGGGGCGTTAAGGGAGCAGTTCTTC. It encodes CASRPPGQGALREQFF.

The chain has TRBV20-1 and TRBJ1-2; D not resolved. Trimming removed 1 base from V and 3 bases from J, with 9 bases in between. The CDR3 runs to 13 residues. Germline V gives CDR1 DFQATT, CDR2 SNEGSKA (reference sequence). The CDR3 protein is CSARVNRDYGYTF. The CDR3 DNA follows: TGCAGTGCTAGAGTGAATCGGGACTATGGCTACACCTTC.

This clonotype was found once. A much more abundant neighbour one base away suggests this may be a read error. The chain has TRBV7-2 and TRBJ2-1; D may correspond to TRBD1 or TRBD2 (6 bases each). V shed 6 bases and J shed 8 bases, with 14 bases lying between them. In germline, CDR1 is SGHTA, CDR2 FQGNSA. This CDR3 is 13 amino acids long. In DNA form, the CDR3 reads TGTGCCAGCAGACAAATCGGGGGCCATGAGCAGTTCTTC. Protein: CASRQIGGHEQFF.

The V gene is TRBV5-1, the J gene TRBJ2-5; possibly TRBD1 for D (5 bases). Germline V gene lookup returns CDR1 SGHRS and CDR2 YFSETQ. Trimming cost V 2 bases and J 5 bases, with 16 bases left between them. The CDR3 has 15 amino acids. CDR3 sequence (DNA): TGCGCCAGCAGCTTAAGACAGCTCGGCCAGGAGACCCAGTACTTC. This gives the protein CASSLRQLGQETQYF.

V gene TRBV5-6 combines with J gene TRBJ1-1, with a weak D call TRBD1 (5 bases). CDR3 length equals 14 residues. From germline, CDR1 is SGHDT and CDR2 YYEEEE. The V end was cut by 6 bases, the J end by 6 bases, with 18 bases between. The CDR3 DNA reads TGTGCCAGCATTAATTATAGGGGACTCGCTGAAGCTTTCTTT. Amino acids: CASINYRGLAEAFF.

The chain couples TRBV2 to TRBJ2-3; unclear D gene. Per the germline V gene, CDR1 is SNHLY and CDR2 is FYNNEI. V was pared by 0 bases and J by 4 bases, with 8 bases between. This CDR3 is 14 amino acids long. CDR3 sequence: CASSEAGGPDTQYF. The CDR3 coding sequence is TGTGCCAGCAGTGAAGCTGGCGGCCCAGATACGCAGTATTTT.

V and J are TRBV24-1 and TRBJ1-5; TRBD1 matches at 9 bases. Germline CDR1 is KGHDR and CDR2 is SFDVKD. The CDR3 extends over 16 amino acids. Losses at the gene ends were 5 bases for V and 7 bases for J; bases not matched to a gene: 11. CDR3 protein: CATSGRTDRGGQPQHF. The CDR3 coding sequence is TGTGCCACCAGTGGAAGGACGGACAGGGGCGGGCAGCCCCAGCATTTT.

The chain combines TRBV4-2 with TRBJ2-4; D tentatively reads TRBD1 or TRBD2 (6 bases each). TRBJ2-7 explains the end of the DNA better; the J call may be wrong. Looked up from germline, CDR1 is LGHNA and CDR2 is YNFKEQ. The CDR3 covers 17 residues. The CDR3 region is CASSSLLAEEGGYEQYF. CDR3 coding DNA: TGTGCCAGCAGCTCCTTGTTGGCCGAGGAGGGGGGCTACGAGCAGTACTTC.

The genes are TRBV4-1 and TRBJ2-7; D gene uncertain. The J call is uncertain, as TRBJ2-5 better fits the DNA end. The length of the CDR3 is 13 residues. In germline, CDR1 is MGHRA, CDR2 YSYEKL. DNA of the CDR3: TGCGCCAGCAGCACGACTCGACGGGAGACCCAGTACTTC. Its translation: CASSTTRRETQYF.

The V gene is TRBV7-2, the J gene TRBJ1-6, with unresolved D. V was cut by 2 bases and J by 5 bases, with 19 bases left in between. The germline V gene encodes CDR1 SGHTA and CDR2 FQGNSA. There are 18 residues in the CDR3. For the CDR3, the DNA is TGTGCCAGCAGCTTAAAGGTTAAAGGATTCTTCGATAATTCACCCCTCCACTTT. Translation gives CASSLKVKGFFDNSPLHF.

V usage is TRBV3-1 and J usage is TRBJ2-7; no firm D call. The CDR3 sequence is 15 residues long. Germline CDR1 reads LGHDT; CDR2 reads YNNKEL (reference sequence). The V end lost 2 bases, the J end lost 2 bases, and 13 bases lay between the germline ends. The CDR3 spells CASSQSATNAYEQYF. CDR3 nucleotide sequence: TGTGCCAGCAGCCAAAGTGCGACAAACGCCTACGAGCAGTACTTC.

The V call is TRBV3-1, the J call TRBJ2-6; 10 positions match TRBD1. The CDR3 runs to 21 residues. V trimming: 2 bases; J trimming: 0 bases; junction bases outside the gene matches: 13. Germline CDR1 reads LGHDT; CDR2 reads YNNKEL (reference sequence). CDR3 coding DNA: TGTGCCAGCAGCCAACGAGGGACAGGGGTCTTCCTAAGCTCTGGGGCCAACGTCCTGACTTTC. Translating gives CASSQRGTGVFLSSGANVLTF. Full variable domain (rest looked up from reference TRBV3-1 and TRBJ2-6): DTAVSQTPKYLVTQMGNDKSIKCEQNLGHDTMYWYKQDSKKFLKIMFSYNNKELIINETVPNRFSPKSPDKAHLNLHINSLELGDSAVYFCASSQRGTGVFLSSGANVLTFGAGSRLTVL.

The chain uses TRBV15 and TRBJ1-5; tentatively, D is TRBD1 (6 bases). The ends were cut back, 6 bases at V and 7 bases at J, with 10 bases in the middle. The germline gives CDR1 LNHNV, CDR2 YYDKDF (reference sequence). CDR3 length equals 12 residues. CDR3 residues: CATSLGGQPQHF. The CDR3 nucleotides read TGTGCCACCAGTCTTGGGGGCCAGCCCCAGCATTTT.

This chain uses TRBV3-1 with TRBJ1-2; tentative D call: TRBD1 (5 bases). With 1 base removed from V and 0 bases from J, the gap between germline ends came to 9 bases. CDR1 and CDR2 (germline): LGHDT, YNNKEL (reference sequence). This CDR3 contains 15 residues. In DNA, the CDR3 is TGTGCCAGCAGCCAAGGACAGATTACTAACTATGGCTACACCTTC. Translating it yields CASSQGQITNYGYTF. Full variable domain (remainder filled in from reference TRBV3-1 and TRBJ1-2): DTAVSQTPKYLVTQMGNDKSIKCEQNLGHDTMYWYKQDSKKFLKIMFSYNNKELIINETVPNRFSPKSPDKAHLNLHINSLELGDSAVYFCASSQGQITNYGYTFGSGTRLTVV.

A note on this clonotype: A read error may produce the germline difference seen at one junction end. The rearrangement joins TRBV29-1 to TRBJ2-5; 10 nucleotides line up with TRBD1. CDR1 and CDR2 from the germline V gene are SQVTM and ANQGSEA. The CDR3 extends over 13 amino acids. The CDR3 loop is CSVGQGAVEAQYF. The CDR3 DNA is TGCAGCGTTGGACAGGGGGCCGTAGAGGCCCAGTACTTC.

This chain links TRBV4-1 with TRBJ2-3, with 10 bases aligning to TRBD2. The CDR3 length is 16 residues. The V gene's germline CDR1 is MGHRA and CDR2 YSYEKL. V dropped 2 bases and J dropped 6; count of bases not matched to a gene: 8. The CDR3 DNA is TGCGCCAGCAGCCAACCCCCGACTAGCGGGTTGGATACGCAGTATTTT. It yields the protein CASSQPPTSGLDTQYF.

The CDR3 is CASSVGPWQETQYF. In DNA, the CDR3 is TGTGCCAGCAGCGTAGGCCCCTGGCAAGAGACCCAGTACTTC. The chain has TRBV9 and TRBJ2-4; D remains unclear. The DNA end is more similar to TRBJ2-5, so the J call may be wrong. Per germline, CDR1 SGDLS and CDR2 YYNGEE. This CDR3 is 14 amino acids long.

There are a few counts of this clonotype. J is TRBJ2-1 and V is TRBV20-1, with 10 positions matching TRBD2. Germline CDR1 is DFQATT and CDR2 is SNEGSKA (reference sequence). The CDR3 length is 15 residues. Trimming at V came to 3 bases and at J to 7 bases, leaving 9 bases not matched to a gene. CDR3 region: CSASRLAGVRNEQFF. The CDR3 DNA is TGCAGTGCTAGTAGGCTAGCGGGAGTTAGAAATGAGCAGTTCTTC.

This clonotype was seen repeatedly, ten times or more. The chain has TRBV7-2 and TRBJ2-7, with D tentatively TRBD2 (6 bases). There are 14 residues in the CDR3. Trimming stripped 7 bases from V and 6 bases from J, with 19 bases between. Germline loops: CDR1 SGHTA, CDR2 FQGNSA. Here the CDR3 reads CASTAGPRFAEQYF. The DNA for the CDR3 is TGTGCCAGCACGGCGGGACCCCGGTTCGCCGAGCAGTACTTC.

The rearrangement links TRBV2 to TRBJ2-1; a weak D match, TRBD1 (5 bases). The CDR3 is 14 amino acids. CDR1 is SNHLY and CDR2 is FYNNEI in the germline V gene. V was cut by 5 bases and J by 6 bases, with 14 bases left in between. The CDR3 region has the DNA TGTGCCAGCAGTCAGTCCGACAGCCCCAATGAGCAGTTCTTC. Amino acids: CASSQSDSPNEQFF. Full variable domain (remainder filled in from reference TRBV2 and TRBJ2-1): EPEVTQTPSHQVTQMGQEVILRCVPISNHLYFYWYRQILGQKVEFLVSFYNNEISEKSEIFDDQFSVERPDGSNFTLKIRSTKLEDSAMYFCASSQSDSPNEQFFGPGTRLTVL.